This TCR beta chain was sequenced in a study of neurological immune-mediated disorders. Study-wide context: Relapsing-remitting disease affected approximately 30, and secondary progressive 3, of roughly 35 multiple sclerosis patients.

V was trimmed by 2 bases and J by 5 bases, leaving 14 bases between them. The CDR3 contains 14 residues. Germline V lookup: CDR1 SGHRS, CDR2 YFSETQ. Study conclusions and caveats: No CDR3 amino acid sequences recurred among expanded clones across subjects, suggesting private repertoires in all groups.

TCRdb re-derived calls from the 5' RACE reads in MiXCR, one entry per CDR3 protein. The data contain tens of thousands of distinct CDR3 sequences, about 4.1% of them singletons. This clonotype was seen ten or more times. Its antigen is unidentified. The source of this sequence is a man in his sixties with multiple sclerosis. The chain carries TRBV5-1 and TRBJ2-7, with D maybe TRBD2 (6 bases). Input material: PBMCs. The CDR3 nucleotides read TGCGCCAGCAGCTTTGGGGGGAGAGTCGACGAGCAGTACTTC. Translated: CASSFGGRVDEQYF.